This T cell receptor (beta chain) stems from a study of beta chain features in type 1 diabetes. The CDR3 is 15 amino acids. CDR1 and CDR2 (germline): LGHNA, YNFKEQ. V was clipped by 4 bases and J by 4 bases, with 15 bases between them. cDNA synthesis used the whole RNA isolate, giving expressed TCRB sequences. The table came from immunoSEQ multiplex PCR; TCRdb's copy has only in-frame clones and leaves some out. The sample records fewer than 200,000 clones, 7.5% to 10% being singletons. The sequenced material came from central memory CD4+ T cells from blood. The TCR comes from a man in his late teens or twenties in good health. The chain couples TRBV4-2 to TRBJ2-3; weak D call: TRBD2 (6 bases). The CDR3 protein is CASSPWDSDADTQYF. CDR3 DNA sequence: TGTGCCAGCAGCCCGTGGGACTCAGACGCAGATACGCAGTATTTT.